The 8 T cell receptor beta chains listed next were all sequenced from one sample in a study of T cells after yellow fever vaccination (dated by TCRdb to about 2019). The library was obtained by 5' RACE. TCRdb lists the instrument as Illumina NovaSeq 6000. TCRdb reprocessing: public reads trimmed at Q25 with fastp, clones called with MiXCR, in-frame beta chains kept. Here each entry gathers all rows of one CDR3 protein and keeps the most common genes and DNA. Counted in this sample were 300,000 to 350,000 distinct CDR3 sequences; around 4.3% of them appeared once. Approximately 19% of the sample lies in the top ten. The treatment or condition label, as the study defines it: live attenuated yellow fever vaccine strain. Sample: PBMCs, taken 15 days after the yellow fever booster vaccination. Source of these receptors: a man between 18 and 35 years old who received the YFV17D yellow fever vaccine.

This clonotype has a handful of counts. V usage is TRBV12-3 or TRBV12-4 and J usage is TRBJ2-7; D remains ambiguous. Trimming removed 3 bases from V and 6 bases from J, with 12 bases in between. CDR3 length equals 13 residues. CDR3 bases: TGTGCCAGCAGTTTTGGTTTTAGTGCCGAGCAGTACTTC. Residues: CASSFGFSAEQYF.

The CDR3 region is CASSPRPGTGYSPLHF. The CDR3, as DNA: TGTGCCAGCAGCCCCAGACCCGGGACAGGGTACTCACCCCTCCACTTT. The genes are TRBV7-2 and TRBJ1-6, with 9 bases that match TRBD1. Trimming took 5 bases from V and 10 from J; bases not matched to a gene: 12. Per germline, CDR1 SGHTA and CDR2 FQGNSA. The CDR3 runs to 16 residues.

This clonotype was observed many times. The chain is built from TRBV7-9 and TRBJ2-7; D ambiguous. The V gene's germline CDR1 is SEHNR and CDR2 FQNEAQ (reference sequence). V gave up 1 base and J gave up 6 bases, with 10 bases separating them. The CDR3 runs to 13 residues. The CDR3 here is CASSLVPNREQYV. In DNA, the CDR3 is TGTGCCAGCAGCTTAGTGCCCAACCGCGAGCAGTACGTC.

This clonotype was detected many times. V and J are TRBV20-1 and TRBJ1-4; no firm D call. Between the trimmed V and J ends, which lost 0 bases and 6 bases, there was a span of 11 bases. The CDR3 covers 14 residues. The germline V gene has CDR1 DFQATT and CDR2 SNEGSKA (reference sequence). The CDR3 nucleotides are TGCAGTGCTAGAGAAGCAGGCGCCTATGAAAAACTGTTTTTT. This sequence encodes CSAREAGAYEKLFF.

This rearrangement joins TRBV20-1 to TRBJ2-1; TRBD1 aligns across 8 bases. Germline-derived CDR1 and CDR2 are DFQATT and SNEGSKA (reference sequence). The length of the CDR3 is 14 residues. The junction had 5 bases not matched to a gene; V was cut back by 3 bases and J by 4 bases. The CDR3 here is CSASRQGSYNEQFF. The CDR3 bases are TGCAGTGCTAGCAGACAGGGGTCTTACAATGAGCAGTTCTTC.

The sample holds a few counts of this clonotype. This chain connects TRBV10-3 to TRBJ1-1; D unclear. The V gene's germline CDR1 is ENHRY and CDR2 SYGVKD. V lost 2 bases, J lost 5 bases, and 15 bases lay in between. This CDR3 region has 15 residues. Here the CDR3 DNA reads TGTGCCATCAGTGAGGGCACCGGGCTATGGACTGAAGCTTTCTTT. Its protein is CAISEGTGLWTEAFF.

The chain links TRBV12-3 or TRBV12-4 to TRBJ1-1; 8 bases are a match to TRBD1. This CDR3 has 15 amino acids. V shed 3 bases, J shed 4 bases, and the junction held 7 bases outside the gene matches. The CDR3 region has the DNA TGTGCCAGCAGTTTTAGGCGGGACAGGCCCACTGAAGCTTTCTTT. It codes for CASSFRRDRPTEAFF.

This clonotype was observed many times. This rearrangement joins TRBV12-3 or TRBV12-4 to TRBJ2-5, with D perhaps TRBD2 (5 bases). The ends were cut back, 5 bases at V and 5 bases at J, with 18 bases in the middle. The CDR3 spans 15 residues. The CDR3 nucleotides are TGTGCCAGCAGTCCCGAAACTAGTCCCGATGAGACCCAGTACTTC. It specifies CASSPETSPDETQYF.